This T cell receptor (beta chain) was sequenced during a study of blood T cell repertoires in COVID-19. In the study overall: PBMCs, B-cell-depleted T cells, or T cells provided the cDNA or gDNA that made up the material.

The germline CDR1 and CDR2 sequences are MNHEY and SMNVEV (reference sequence). The CDR3 contains 14 residues. V lost 3 bases to trimming and J lost 4 bases, with 12 bases between them. Under the authors' procedure: Reference gene primers were amplified, and this amplification served to estimate nucleated cell counts. Repertoires were generated with immunoSEQ multiplex PCR, while TCRdb's copy carries only in-frame clones and drops some. From that table come the V and J calls and clone size; the DNA was used to work out D and trimming. The sample lists approximately 300,000 clones; roughly 90% were seen once. Seattle researchers signed up patients amid active infection and tracked them longitudinally.

The sequence was collected from a woman in her thirties with COVID-19, enrolled during active disease. The V and J genes are TRBV27 and TRBJ1-1; no firm D call. The material sequenced was peripheral blood. The CDR3 bases are TGTGCCAGCAGTTTGTCGGGAAAGGGCACTGAAGCTTTCTTT. Translation: CASSLSGKGTEAFF.